The 30 T cell receptor beta chains given below trace back to one sample, sequenced in a study of T cell responses to AZD1222 COVID-19 vaccine. Clones were read by immunoSEQ multiplex PCR, and TCRdb kept only the in-frame ones, dropping some. In the table there are over 100,000 clones, approximately 90% of which are singletons. The sequenced sample was peripheral blood, obtained on day 0 of AZD1222 vaccination. The source is an adult in good health.

The rearrangement uses TRBV30 and TRBJ2-7; maybe TRBD1 (7 bases). This CDR3 spans 15 amino acids. The V gene lost 2 bases and the J gene lost 9 bases, with 23 bases spanning the gap. Germline V lookup: CDR1 GTSNPN, CDR2 SVGIG (reference sequence). In DNA, the CDR3 is TGTGCCTGGAGTTCCGGGACAGCCATCGGGGGTTGGCAGTACTTC. Its protein product is CAWSSGTAIGGWQYF.

The chain recombines TRBV27 with TRBJ1-6, with D possibly being TRBD1 (5 bases). CDR1 is MNHEY and CDR2 is SMNVEV in the germline V gene (reference sequence). Trimming cost V 5 bases and J 7 bases, with 15 bases left between them. The CDR3 is made up of 15 amino acids. The CDR3 region is CASSQSGPRNSPLHF. CDR3 nucleotides: TGTGCCAGCAGTCAGTCGGGACCGAGAAATTCACCCCTCCACTTT.

The sample holds one count of this clone. V gene TRBV14 combines with J gene TRBJ2-7; D not resolved. This CDR3 has 13 residues. CDR1 and CDR2 from the germline V gene are SGHDN and FVKESK. Trimming removed 0 bases at V and 5 bases at J, with 8 bases between. The CDR3: CASSQDFPHEQYF. In DNA form, the CDR3 reads TGTGCCAGCAGCCAAGACTTTCCCCACGAGCAGTACTTC.

This clone was counted once. The DNA for the CDR3 is TGTGCCAGTAGTCATCCCGACAGCGTTACTGAAAAACTGTTTTTT. Translation gives CASSHPDSVTEKLFF. V gene TRBV19 combines with J gene TRBJ1-4; possible D gene TRBD1, 5 bases. CDR1 is LNHDA and CDR2 is SQIVND in the germline V gene (reference sequence). The V end was cut by 5 bases, the J end by 7 bases, with 17 bases between. The CDR3 runs to 15 residues.

The chain couples TRBV28 to TRBJ1-1; 7 nucleotides line up with TRBD1. The CDR3 runs 16 residues. CDR1 is MDHEN and CDR2 is SYDVKM in the germline V gene. V trimming: 6 bases; J trimming: 1 base; junction bases outside the gene matches: 11. The CDR3 loop reads CASRPGAAGGNTEAFF. In DNA, the CDR3 is TGTGCCAGCAGGCCTGGGGCGGCAGGGGGGAACACTGAAGCTTTCTTT.

The V call is TRBV29-1, the J call TRBJ1-2; D gene unclear. The germline V gene has CDR1 SQVTM and CDR2 ANQGSEA. Trimming took 2 bases from V and 6 from J, leaving 10 bases between them. The CDR3 consists of 12 residues. The chain's CDR3 is CSVEPFLHGYTF. As DNA, the CDR3 is TGCAGCGTTGAACCTTTCCTTCATGGCTACACCTTC.

The chain carries TRBV7-2 and TRBJ1-6; D unclear. Trimming cost V 0 bases and J 8 bases, with 14 bases left between them. Germline CDR1 SGHTA, CDR2 FQGNSA. The length of the CDR3 is 16 residues. Written as DNA, the CDR3 is TGTGCCAGCAGCTTAGCGGTCCGTCTAGGGCATTCACCCCTCCACTTT. Amino acid sequence: CASSLAVRLGHSPLHF.

The table lists this clone with a few counts. The chain has TRBV7-2 and TRBJ2-3; 9 bases agree with TRBD2. Per germline, CDR1 SGHTA and CDR2 FQGNSA. The CDR3 runs 17 residues. Trimming took 0 bases from V and 5 from J; bases not matched to a gene: 9. CDR3 sequence reads: CASSLALAGSGIDTQYF. The CDR3 DNA sequence: TGTGCCAGCAGCTTAGCGCTAGCGGGGTCGGGTATAGATACGCAGTATTTT. Full variable domain (outside the CDR3, taken from reference TRBV7-2 and TRBJ2-3): GAGVSQSPSNKVTEKGKDVELRCDPISGHTALYWYRQSLGQGLEFLIYFQGNSAPDKSGLPSDRFSAERTGGSVSTLTIQRTQQEDSAVYLCASSLALAGSGIDTQYFGPGTRLTVL.

The chain recombines TRBV6-5 with TRBJ1-2; D may be TRBD1 (5 bases). This CDR3 comprises 15 residues. Germline-derived CDR1 and CDR2 are MNHEY and SVGAGI. Trimming took off 0 bases at V and 5 bases at J, with 13 bases between the two ends. The CDR3 DNA reads as TGTGCCAGCAGTTACTCGGGGACTGTGATTTATGGCTACACCTTC. Amino acids: CASSYSGTVIYGYTF.

The chain combines TRBV19 with TRBJ2-7; D perhaps matches TRBD1 (6 bases). The CDR3 sequence is 16 residues long. V lost 1 base to trimming and J lost 4 bases, with 17 bases between them. The germline V gene encodes CDR1 LNHDA and CDR2 SQIVND (reference sequence). The CDR3 region has the DNA TGTGCCAGTAGTATAGTCAGGGGATTCCACCCTTACGAGCAGTACTTC. Translated, it gives CASSIVRGFHPYEQYF. The whole variable domain, filled in from reference TRBV19 and TRBJ2-7, reads DGGITQSPKYLFRKEGQNVTLSCEQNLNHDAMYWYRQDPGQGLRLIYYSQIVNDFQKGDIAEGYSVSREKKESFPLTVTSAQKNPTAFYLCASSIVRGFHPYEQYFGPGTRLTVT.

The gene calls are TRBV9 and TRBJ2-7; possibly TRBD1 or TRBD2 for D (5 bases each). This CDR3 contains 17 residues. From germline, CDR1 is SGDLS and CDR2 YYNGEE. Trimming stripped 3 bases from V and 9 bases from J, with 28 bases between. The CDR3 region has the DNA TGTGCCAGCAGCGCCTTCCCTGTCCGGGACGGACTTTATGGGCAGTACTTC. Its translation: CASSAFPVRDGLYGQYF.

This CDR3 is CASSLGGSSYEQYF. The CDR3 DNA reads as TGCGCCAGCAGCTTAGGAGGGAGTTCCTACGAGCAGTACTTC. The chain has TRBV5-1 and TRBJ2-7, with D perhaps matching TRBD2 (6 bases). Germline lookup yields CDR1 SGHRS and CDR2 YFSETQ. The CDR3 consists of 14 residues. The V end lost 2 bases, the J end lost 1 base, and 10 bases lay between the germline ends. Variable domain in full (rest from reference TRBV5-1 and TRBJ2-7): KAGVTQTPRYLIKTRGQQVTLSCSPISGHRSVSWYQQTPGQGLQFLFEYFSETQRNKGNFPGRFSGRQFSNSRSEMNVSTLELGDSALYLCASSLGGSSYEQYFGPGTRLTVT.

The chain links TRBV7-2 to TRBJ2-1; 9 positions agree with TRBD2. Germline V CDR1 and CDR2: SGHTA, FQGNSA. This CDR3 contains 17 residues. J lost 5 bases, V lost 1 base, and 9 bases had no gene match. The chain's CDR3 is CASSLGRQRGVDNEQFF. In nucleotides, the CDR3 is TGTGCCAGCAGCTTAGGGCGCCAGCGGGGGGTCGACAATGAGCAGTTCTTC.

The chain carries TRBV28 and TRBJ2-5, with D unresolved. V lost 3 bases and J 5 bases, leaving 10 bases between the germline ends. The CDR3 runs 13 residues. Germline V lookup: CDR1 MDHEN, CDR2 SYDVKM. The CDR3 sequence is CASSFSLPETQYF. In DNA, the CDR3 is TGTGCCAGCAGTTTTTCCCTACCGGAGACCCAGTACTTC.

The chain combines TRBV4-1 with TRBJ1-2, with a possible D match to TRBD1 (6 bases). The V gene lost 4 bases and the J gene lost 4 bases, with 13 bases spanning the gap. This CDR3 is built from 14 residues. CDR1 is MGHRA, CDR2 YSYEKL, per germline. The CDR3 region has the DNA TGCGCCAGCAGCCCCTCCACAGGGCTCTATGGCTACACCTTC. This encodes CASSPSTGLYGYTF.

The chain uses TRBV7-2 and TRBJ2-3, with 11 bases lining up with TRBD2. This CDR3 has 18 residues. Germline-derived CDR1 and CDR2 are SGHTA and FQGNSA. Losses at the gene ends were 3 bases for V and 0 bases for J; bases not matched to a gene: 8. This chain's CDR3 is CASSFPRGLAASTDTQYF. The CDR3 nucleotides read TGTGCCAGCAGCTTCCCCCGGGGACTAGCGGCTAGCACAGATACGCAGTATTTT.

The CDR3 region has the DNA TGTGCCAGCAGCAAGACCGGGACCCCGTTCTACCCAGATACGCAGTATTTT. Its protein is CASSKTGTPFYPDTQYF. The chain combines TRBV7-2 with TRBJ2-3; the D gene could be TRBD1 or TRBD2 (5 bases each). CDR3 length equals 17 residues. CDR1 and CDR2 (germline): SGHTA, FQGNSA. Trimming removed 5 bases at V and 4 bases at J, with 22 bases between.

The V and J genes are TRBV18 and TRBJ2-5, with 9 bases that match TRBD2. The CDR3 has 17 residues. J gave up 5 bases and V 3 bases, and 13 bases lay outside the gene matches. The germline V gene has CDR1 KGHSH and CDR2 LQKENI. CDR3 loop: CASSPKSSSGGSETQYF. The CDR3 DNA follows: TGTGCCAGCTCACCCAAATCCAGTAGCGGGGGTTCGGAGACCCAGTACTTC.

The genes are TRBV11-3 and TRBJ1-6; unclear D gene. In germline, CDR1 is SGHNT, CDR2 YENEEA. V lost 0 bases and J 7 bases, leaving 4 bases between the germline ends. The CDR3 is made up of 13 amino acids. In nucleotides, the CDR3 is TGTGCCAGCAGCTTAGAGGAGAATTCACCCCTCCACTTT. Protein product: CASSLEENSPLHF.

The rearrangement joins TRBV29-1 to TRBJ2-7, with D hard to call. CDR1 SQVTM and CDR2 ANQGSEA come from the germline V gene. Between the trimmed V and J ends, which lost 4 bases and 0 bases, there was a span of 10 bases. The CDR3 spans 13 residues. The CDR3 loop reads CSVVFGSSYEQYF. The CDR3 DNA is TGCAGCGTTGTATTTGGCAGCTCCTACGAGCAGTACTTC.

The rearrangement joins TRBV19 to TRBJ1-4, with D hard to call. Trimming took 2 bases from V and 6 from J, leaving 10 bases between them. The CDR3 has 14 residues. Germline V gene lookup returns CDR1 LNHDA and CDR2 SQIVND (reference sequence). DNA for the CDR3: TGTGCCAGTAGTATACAGTGGCGGGATGAAAAACTGTTTTTT. Translated, it gives CASSIQWRDEKLFF.

The CDR3: CASSEGTGRERETQYF. DNA for the CDR3: TGTGCCAGCAGTGAAGGGACAGGGAGGGAGAGAGAGACCCAGTACTTC. The rearrangement links TRBV25-1 to TRBJ2-5, with TRBD1 matching over 9 bases. Germline V lookup: CDR1 MGHDK, CDR2 SYGVNS. The trim removed 2 bases at V and 4 bases at J, leaving 8 bases unmatched. The CDR3 totals 16 residues.

The chain has TRBV19 and TRBJ1-6, with TRBD1 matching over 10 bases. CDR1 is LNHDA and CDR2 is SQIVND in the germline V gene (reference sequence). The V gene end was trimmed by 11 bases and the J gene end by 14 bases; junction bases not matched to a gene: 12. The CDR3 consists of 13 residues. The CDR3 protein is CASGTGAELTLHF. CDR3 nucleotides: TGTGCCTCAGGGACAGGGGCCGAGCTAACCCTCCACTTT.

The chain combines TRBV24-1 with TRBJ2-1; 7 bases are shared with TRBD1. The CDR3 is made up of 13 amino acids. With V trimmed by 5 bases and J by 7 bases, 4 bases remained unmatched. Germline V gene sequence: CDR1 KGHDR, CDR2 SFDVKD. CDR3 amino acids: CATSGTGVNEQFF. Written as DNA, the CDR3 is TGTGCCACCAGTGGCACAGGGGTTAATGAGCAGTTCTTC.

This clone was found once. The chain uses TRBV28 and TRBJ2-4, with unresolved D. With 5 bases removed from V and 1 base from J, the gap between germline ends came to 6 bases. CDR1 and CDR2 (germline): MDHEN, SYDVKM. This CDR3 spans 13 amino acids. The CDR3 spells CASSLEAKNIQYF. Written as DNA, the CDR3 is TGTGCCAGCAGTCTAGAGGCCAAAAACATTCAGTACTTC.

CDR3 amino acids: CASSPLADRGSNEQFF. The CDR3 DNA follows: TGCGCCAGCAGCCCTCTAGCGGACAGGGGTAGCAATGAGCAGTTCTTC. The chain recombines TRBV5-1 with TRBJ2-1; 9 nucleotides agree with TRBD1. The CDR3 spans 16 residues. V trimming: 4 bases; J trimming: 6 bases; junction bases outside the gene matches: 11. Germline CDR1 SGHRS, CDR2 YFSETQ. The whole variable domain, filled in from reference TRBV5-1 and TRBJ2-1, reads KAGVTQTPRYLIKTRGQQVTLSCSPISGHRSVSWYQQTPGQGLQFLFEYFSETQRNKGNFPGRFSGRQFSNSRSEMNVSTLELGDSALYLCASSPLADRGSNEQFFGPGTRLTVL.

This clone was recorded once. The genes are TRBV5-1 and TRBJ1-1, with 7 bases that match TRBD1. Germline V CDR1 and CDR2: SGHRS, YFSETQ. This CDR3 contains 14 residues. V gave up 0 bases and J gave up 10 bases; unmatched junction bases: 9. The CDR3 loop is CASSLEVPSGGAFF. In nucleotides, the CDR3 is TGCGCCAGCAGCTTGGAGGTCCCTTCAGGGGGAGCTTTCTTT. Filled out from reference TRBV5-1 and TRBJ1-1, the complete variable domain reads KAGVTQTPRYLIKTRGQQVTLSCSPISGHRSVSWYQQTPGQGLQFLFEYFSETQRNKGNFPGRFSGRQFSNSRSEMNVSTLELGDSALYLCASSLEVPSGGAFFGQGTRLTVV.

The chain employs TRBV7-9 and TRBJ1-6; TRBD1 matches at 8 bases. The V gene's germline CDR1 is SEHNR and CDR2 FQNEAQ (reference sequence). The V gene end was trimmed by 3 bases and the J gene end by 5 bases; junction bases not matched to a gene: 3. The CDR3 is made up of 15 amino acids. CDR3: CASSFDRGHNSPLHF. CDR3 nucleotides: TGTGCCAGCAGCTTCGACAGGGGCCATAATTCACCCCTCCACTTT.

The chain has TRBV30 and TRBJ1-5; D not resolved. Germline V gene sequence: CDR1 GTSNPN, CDR2 SVGIG (reference sequence). V was shortened by 0 bases and J by 0 bases, with 15 bases between the two germline ends. The CDR3 loop spans 17 amino acids. In DNA form, the CDR3 reads TGTGCCTGGAGTGTGGCCAGTGAGGTCTATAGCAATCAGCCCCAGCATTTT. Residues: CAWSVASEVYSNQPQHF.

This chain connects TRBV7-9 to TRBJ1-3; D is possibly TRBD1 (6 bases). Germline values: CDR1 SEHNR, CDR2 FQNEAQ (reference sequence). The CDR3 runs to 16 residues. V was pared by 1 base and J by 6 bases, with 16 bases between. The CDR3 loop reads CASSLVAGAGANTIYF. The CDR3 DNA reads TGTGCCAGCAGCTTAGTGGCCGGGGCAGGGGCAAACACCATATATTTT.